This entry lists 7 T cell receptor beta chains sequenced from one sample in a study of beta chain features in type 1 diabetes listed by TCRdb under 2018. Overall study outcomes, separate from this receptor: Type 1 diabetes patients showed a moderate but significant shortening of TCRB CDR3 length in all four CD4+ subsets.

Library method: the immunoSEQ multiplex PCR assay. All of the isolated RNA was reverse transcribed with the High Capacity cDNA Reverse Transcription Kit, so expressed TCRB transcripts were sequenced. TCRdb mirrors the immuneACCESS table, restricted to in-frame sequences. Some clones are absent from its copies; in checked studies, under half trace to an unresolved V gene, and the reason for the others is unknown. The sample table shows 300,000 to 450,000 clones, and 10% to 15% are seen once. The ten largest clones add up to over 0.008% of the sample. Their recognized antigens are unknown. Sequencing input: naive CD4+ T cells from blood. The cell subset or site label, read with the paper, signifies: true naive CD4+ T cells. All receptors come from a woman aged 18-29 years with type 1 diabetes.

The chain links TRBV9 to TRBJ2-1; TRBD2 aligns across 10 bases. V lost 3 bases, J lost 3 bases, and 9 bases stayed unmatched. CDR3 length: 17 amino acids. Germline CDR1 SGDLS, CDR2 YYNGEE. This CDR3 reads CASSGIGLAGDYNEQFF. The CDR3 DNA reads TGTGCCAGCAGCGGCATCGGCCTAGCGGGGGACTACAATGAGCAGTTCTTC.

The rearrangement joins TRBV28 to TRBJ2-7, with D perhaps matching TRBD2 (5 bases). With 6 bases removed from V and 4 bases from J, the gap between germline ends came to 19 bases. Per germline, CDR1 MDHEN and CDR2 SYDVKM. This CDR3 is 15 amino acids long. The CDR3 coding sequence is TGTGCCAGCAGCCCAGGTGACCTACGGGGATACGAGCAGTACTTC. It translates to CASSPGDLRGYEQYF.

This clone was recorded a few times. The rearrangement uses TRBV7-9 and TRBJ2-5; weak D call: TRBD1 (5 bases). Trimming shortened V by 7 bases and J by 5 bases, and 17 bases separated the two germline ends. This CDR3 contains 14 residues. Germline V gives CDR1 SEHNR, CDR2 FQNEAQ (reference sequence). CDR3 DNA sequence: TGTGCCAGCACCCTGGGGCCCGCAGCCGAGACCCAGTACTTC. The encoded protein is CASTLGPAAETQYF.

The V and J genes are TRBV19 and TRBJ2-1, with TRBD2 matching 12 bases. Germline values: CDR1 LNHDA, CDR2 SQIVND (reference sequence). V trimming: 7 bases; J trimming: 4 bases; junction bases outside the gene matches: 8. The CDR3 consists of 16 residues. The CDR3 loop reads CASTYRLAGAYNEQFF. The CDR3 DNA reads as TGTGCCAGTACCTATAGACTAGCGGGAGCTTACAATGAGCAGTTCTTC.

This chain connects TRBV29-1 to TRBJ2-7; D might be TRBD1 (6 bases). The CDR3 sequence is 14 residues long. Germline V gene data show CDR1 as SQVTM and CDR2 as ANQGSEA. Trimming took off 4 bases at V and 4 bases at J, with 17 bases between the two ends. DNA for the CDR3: TGCAGCGTTGCGGCCCCCCAGGGGCTTTACGAGCAGTACTTC. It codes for CSVAAPQGLYEQYF.

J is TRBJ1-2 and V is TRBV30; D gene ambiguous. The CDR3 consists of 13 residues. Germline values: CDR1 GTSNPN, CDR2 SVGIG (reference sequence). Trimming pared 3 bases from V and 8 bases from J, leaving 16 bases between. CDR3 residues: CAWSTGALGGYTF. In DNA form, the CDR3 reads TGTGCCTGGAGCACGGGAGCCCTGGGGGGCTACACCTTC.

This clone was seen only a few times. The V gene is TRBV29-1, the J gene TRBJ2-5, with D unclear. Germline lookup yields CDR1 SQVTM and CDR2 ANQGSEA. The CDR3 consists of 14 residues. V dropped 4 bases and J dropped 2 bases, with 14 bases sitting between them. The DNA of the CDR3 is TGCAGCGTTGGATTGAGACTCCGACAAGAGACCCAGTACTTC. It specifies CSVGLRLRQETQYF. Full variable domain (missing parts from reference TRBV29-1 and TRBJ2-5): SAVISQKPSRDICQRGTSLTIQCQVDSQVTMMFWYRQQPGQSLTLIATANQGSEATYESGFVIDKFPISRPNLTFSTLTVSNMSPEDSSIYLCSVGLRLRQETQYFGPGTRLLVL.